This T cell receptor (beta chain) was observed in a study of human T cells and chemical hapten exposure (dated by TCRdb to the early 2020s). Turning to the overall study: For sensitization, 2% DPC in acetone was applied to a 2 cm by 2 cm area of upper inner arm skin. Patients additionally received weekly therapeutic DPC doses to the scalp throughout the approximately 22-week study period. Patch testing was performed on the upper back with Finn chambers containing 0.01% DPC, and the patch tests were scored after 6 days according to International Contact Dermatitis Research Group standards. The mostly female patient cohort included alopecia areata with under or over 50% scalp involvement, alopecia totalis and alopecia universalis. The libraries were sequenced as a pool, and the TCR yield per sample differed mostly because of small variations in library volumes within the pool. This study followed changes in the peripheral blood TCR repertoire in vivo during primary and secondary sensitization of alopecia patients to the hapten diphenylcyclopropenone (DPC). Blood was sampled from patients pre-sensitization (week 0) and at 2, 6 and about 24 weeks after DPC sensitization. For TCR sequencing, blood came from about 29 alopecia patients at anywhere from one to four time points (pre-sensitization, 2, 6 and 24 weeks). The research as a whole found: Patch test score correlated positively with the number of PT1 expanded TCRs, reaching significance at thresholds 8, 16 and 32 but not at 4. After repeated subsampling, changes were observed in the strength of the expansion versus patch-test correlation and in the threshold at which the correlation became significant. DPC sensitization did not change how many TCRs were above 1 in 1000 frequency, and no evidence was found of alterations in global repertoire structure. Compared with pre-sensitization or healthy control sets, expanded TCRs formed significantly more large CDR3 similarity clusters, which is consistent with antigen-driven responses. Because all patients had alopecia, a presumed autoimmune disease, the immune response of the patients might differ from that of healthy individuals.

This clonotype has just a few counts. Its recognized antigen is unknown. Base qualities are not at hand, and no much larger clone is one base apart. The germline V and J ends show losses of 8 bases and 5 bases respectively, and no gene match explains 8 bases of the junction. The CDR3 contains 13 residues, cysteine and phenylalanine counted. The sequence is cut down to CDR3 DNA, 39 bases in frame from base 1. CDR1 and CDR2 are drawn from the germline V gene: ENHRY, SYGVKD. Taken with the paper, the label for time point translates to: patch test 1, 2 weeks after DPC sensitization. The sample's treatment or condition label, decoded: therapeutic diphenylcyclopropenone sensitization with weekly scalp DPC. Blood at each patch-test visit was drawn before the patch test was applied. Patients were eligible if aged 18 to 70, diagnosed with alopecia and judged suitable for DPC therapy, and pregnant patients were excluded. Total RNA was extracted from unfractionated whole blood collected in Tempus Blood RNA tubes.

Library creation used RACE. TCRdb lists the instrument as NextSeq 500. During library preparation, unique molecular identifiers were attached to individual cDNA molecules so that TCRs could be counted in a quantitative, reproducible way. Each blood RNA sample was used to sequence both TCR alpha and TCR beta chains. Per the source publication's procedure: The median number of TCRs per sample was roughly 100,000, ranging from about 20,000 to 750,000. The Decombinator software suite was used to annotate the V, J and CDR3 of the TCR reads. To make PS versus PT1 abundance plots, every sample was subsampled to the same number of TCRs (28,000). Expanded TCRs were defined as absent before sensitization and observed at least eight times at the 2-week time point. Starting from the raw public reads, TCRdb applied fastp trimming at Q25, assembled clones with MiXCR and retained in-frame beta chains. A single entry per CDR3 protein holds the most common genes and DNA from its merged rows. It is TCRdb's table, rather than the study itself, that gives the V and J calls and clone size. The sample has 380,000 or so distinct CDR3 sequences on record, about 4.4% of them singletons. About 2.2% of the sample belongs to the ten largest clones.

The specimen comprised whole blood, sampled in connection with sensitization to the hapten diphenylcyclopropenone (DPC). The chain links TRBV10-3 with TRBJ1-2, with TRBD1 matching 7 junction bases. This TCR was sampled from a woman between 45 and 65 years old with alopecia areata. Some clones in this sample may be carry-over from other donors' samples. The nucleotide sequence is TGTGCCATCGGATTGGGACAGACTTATGGCTACACCTTC. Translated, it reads CAIGLGQTYGYTF.